The clone carrying this T cell receptor beta chain was recorded at least ten times. The data were obtained in a study of T cell repertoires in cytomegalovirus infection. Germline CDR1 SGHTA, CDR2 FQGNSA. The V end lost 1 base, the J end lost 2 bases, and 15 bases lay between the germline ends. The CDR3 runs 18 residues. TCRdb ran MiXCR on the reads and lists one entry per CDR3 protein. Of more than 400,000 distinct CDR3 sequences in the sample, more than 25% are singletons; the top ten hold about 12%. The specimen was PBMCs. The V call is TRBV7-2, the J call TRBJ2-6; D assignment may be TRBD1 or TRBD2 (5 bases each). The sequence was collected from a human donor in good health (CMV status not recorded). Some clones in this sample may be carry-over from other donors' samples. CDR3 nucleotides: TGTGCCAGCAGCTTAGAACAGGCCGGGGTAGCTGGGGCCAACGTCCTGACTTTC. Translated, it gives CASSLEQAGVAGANVLTF.